This TCR beta chain was identified in a study of shared T cell receptors in the human thymus. Method: immunoSEQ multiplex PCR; TCRdb's copy keeps in-frame clones and lacks some. The repertoire holds about 660,000 clones, over 75% seen once, with roughly 0.0094% in the top ten. The same sample was also studied in work on human thymus T cells. In that study: Healthy Finnish infants undergoing corrective surgery for congenital heart defects were the donors. Corrective heart surgery yielded the resections from which the thymus tissue came. Biased V and J segment usage appeared in thymus and peripheral blood. Overlap was high between thymic repertoires from unrelated individuals, as reported in related research.

Sequencing used thymocytes. The sequence was collected from a boy under two years old with a congenital heart defect.

The CDR3 loop is CASKTGGRGEQYF. DNA of the CDR3: TGTGCCAGCAAAACAGGGGGGAGGGGGGAGCAGTACTTC. The rearrangement links TRBV5-6 to TRBJ2-7, with a tentative D call TRBD1 (8 bases). This CDR3 is 13 amino acids long. The germline CDR1 and CDR2 sequences are SGHDT and YYEEEE. V lost 6 bases and J lost 7, with 17 bases in between.